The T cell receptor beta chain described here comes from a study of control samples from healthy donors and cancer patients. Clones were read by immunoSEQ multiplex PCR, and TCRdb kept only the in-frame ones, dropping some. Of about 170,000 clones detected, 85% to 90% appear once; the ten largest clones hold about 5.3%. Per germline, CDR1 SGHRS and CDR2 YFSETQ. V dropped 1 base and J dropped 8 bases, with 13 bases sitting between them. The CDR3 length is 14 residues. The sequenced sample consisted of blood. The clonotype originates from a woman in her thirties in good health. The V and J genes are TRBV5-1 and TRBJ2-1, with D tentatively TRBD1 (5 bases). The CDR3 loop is CASSLTAGQDEQFF. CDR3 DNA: TGCGCCAGCAGCTTGACGGCAGGGCAGGATGAGCAGTTCTTC.